Described below is a single T cell receptor (beta chain) sequence and its context. The antigen it binds to is not known. The input lacks base qualities; no much larger clone sits a single base away. The donors were healthy, HIV-negative adults with no recently reported acute infections or vaccinations. Every donor was a Caucasian adult living in Nashville, Tennessee, USA. Magnetic negative selection was used to enrich CD4+ T cells, after which naive cells were positively selected on CD45RA and the negative fraction became the memory subset. Blood was collected by leukapheresis, and PBMCs were isolated by Ficoll-Histopaque density gradient centrifugation and then cryopreserved in liquid nitrogen vapor phase. Analytical flow cytometry was used to check the purity and quantity of each magnetically sorted T cell population. From each sorted fraction, genomic DNA was isolated and quantified by UV absorbance on a Nanodrop 2000c.

This sample stems from a study of shared clonotypes between healthy human individuals (dated by TCRdb to 2018 to 2020). As for the study more broadly: Two women and a few men aged 18 to 49 years were included in the cohort. For each donor, CD4 naive and CD4 memory were each given three plates, CD8 naive was given two plates, and CD8 memory was given one plate. To estimate repertoire size and how much clonotypes are shared between individuals, the study performed deep sequencing of blood TCR repertoires from roughly five healthy adults. Libraries were prepared and TCR repertoires were sequenced by different laboratories using diverse techniques, in order to increase sequencing depth and limit assay-specific biases. Per donor, leukapheresis produced somewhere between about 0.94 and 9 billion PBMCs.

The cysteine opens and the phenylalanine closes a CDR3 of 16 amino acids. Only CDR3 DNA is held: 48 bases, read in frame from base 1. A distance of 14 bases separates the germline ends of V and J, which lose 2 bases and 4 bases respectively. According to the germline V gene (reference sequence), CDR1 reads LNHNV and CDR2 reads YYDKDF. Study-wide conclusions, independent of this receptor: Because the study included a small number of donors, the genetic and exposure-history diversity represented was limited. Compared with non-shared clonotypes, the clonotypes found in all four sorted-subset donors had higher generation probabilities. Even with the large sequencing depth, rarefaction of the sorted-subset datasets indicated that sequencing was incomplete. Larger estimated clonotype richness was generally found for naive subsets than for memory subsets. Sampling was restricted to blood, and TCR repertoires in tissues likely differ from the TCR repertoires found in blood. Based on pairwise subsampling, the degree of clonotype sharing among donors was expected to be affected by sequencing depth. Across a few donors, around 5.4% of naive CD4, more than 3% of naive CD8, 2% to 2.5% of memory CD4, and around 0.4% of memory CD8 clonotypes were shared.

Using the deep immunoSEQ assay, multiplex PCR amplified TCR CDR3 regions from genomic DNA. For each cell subset, the extracted genomic DNA was distributed evenly across all wells of several immunoSEQ 96-well plates, and each plate served as one replicate. Each replicate PCR for sorted subsets received roughly 0.2 ug genomic DNA, equal to 30,000 or so T cell genomes. The purified libraries were quantified using a Qubit 3.0 fluorometer, sized with a Bioanalyzer 2100, and then quantified again using the KAPA Library Quantification kit. Every immunoSEQ 96-well plate was sequenced on a separate single-read 150-cycle Illumina NextSeq 550 flow cell. Under the source paper's analysis protocol: Because the immunoSEQ output held only junctional sequences and lacked quality scores, the filtering could not match the filtering applied to full-length reads. To assign V/J genes and CDR3, sequences were annotated against IMGT germline references using PyIR, a Python wrapper for IgBLAST v1.9. Any read was removed if the V/J assignment was weak (E-value above 1e-6), the CDR3 was missing, or the read contained stop codons, out-of-frame junctions, or ambiguous translated residues. V3J clonotypes were defined as sequences sharing the same inferred V gene, J gene, and CDR3 amino acid sequence. The percentage overlap between two repertoires was calculated by dividing the number of shared unique clonotypes by the size of the smaller repertoire. Richness of each repertoire was evaluated using RTK rarefaction, the Chao1 estimator, and Recon v2.1 estimates of unobserved clonotypes. OLGA was used to compute generation probabilities for all TCRbeta clonotypes that the gDNA method yielded from a handful of donors. TCRdb mirrors the immuneACCESS table, restricted to in-frame sequences. Some clones are absent from its copies; in checked studies, under half trace to an unresolved V gene, and the reason for the others is unknown. The DNA gave D and trimming, while V, J and clone size come from that table. The sample records over a million clones, around 95% of which are singletons. The top ten hold approximately 1.2% of the sample.

The chain joins TRBV15 to TRBJ2-2; a tentative D call is TRBD1 (6 bases match). Sample: naive CD4+ T cells sorted from blood. Sample cell subset or site, as interpreted from the label and publication: CD45RA+ positively selected. The clonotype was recovered from a man aged 25 to 40 in good health. The DNA sequence follows: TGTGCCACCAGCAGACATGGGACATTCCTCACCGGGGAGCTGTTTTTT. Translation gives CATSRHGTFLTGELFF.